This entry lists 27 T cell receptor beta chains sequenced from one sample in a study of CD8+CD57+ T cells in acquired aplastic anemia. Genomic DNA constituted the template upon which TCR beta VDJ and CDR3 profiling was performed. One entry per CDR3 protein results from TCRdb running MiXCR on the reads. The table includes more than 250,000 distinct CDR3 sequences, 82% detected once. Patients selected for sequencing had displayed CD8+CD57+ cell expansion by flow cytometry. Sequencing was performed on sorted CD4+, CD8+, or CD8+CD57+ T cells (not recorded which) from PBMCs. The receptors were gathered from a human donor with aplastic anemia.

As to this clonotype: A junction end diverges from the germline sequence, so it may reflect a read error. This sequence joins TRBV7-9 and TRBJ1-2; no clear D. Germline V gene sequence: CDR1 SEHNR, CDR2 FQNEAQ (reference sequence). CDR3 length: 13 residues. CDR3 residues: CASSCEGRGGYAF. CDR3 nucleotides: TGTGCCAGCAGCTGTGAAGGAAGAGGTGGCTACGCCTTC.

This chain links TRBV7-3 with TRBJ1-6, with 7 bases lining up with TRBD1. CDR1 and CDR2 (germline): SGHTA, FQGTGA. This CDR3 contains 15 residues. V lost 8 bases, J lost 5 bases, and 9 bases stayed unmatched. The DNA for the CDR3 is TGTGCCAGCTCAAGACAGGGTTTGGATAATTCACCCCTCCACTTT. Protein product: CASSRQGLDNSPLHF. Together with reference TRBV7-3 and TRBJ1-6, the CDR3 gives the full variable domain: GAGVSQTPSNKVTEKGKYVELRCDPISGHTALYWYRQSLGQGPEFLIYFQGTGAADDSGLPNDRFFAVRPEGSVSTLKIQRTERGDSAVYLCASSRQGLDNSPLHFGNGTRLTVT.

The J gene is TRBJ2-1, the V gene TRBV5-8; no reliable D call. V shed 2 bases and J shed 0 bases, with 9 bases lying between them. CDR1 SGHTS and CDR2 YDEGEE come from the germline V gene. The CDR3 contains 15 residues. The DNA of the CDR3 is TGTGCCAGCAGCTTCACAAACCCCTCCTACAATGAGCAGTTCTTC. This encodes CASSFTNPSYNEQFF.

Remarks on this clonotype: Lacking the conserved final phenylalanine or tryptophan, this CDR3 likely reflects a read error. No DNA is shown, since the ends of the CDR3 on it are uncertain; the CDR3 is the one TCRdb lists. The rearrangement uses TRBV7-8 and TRBJ2-5. The CDR3 totals 12 residues, both ends included. The germline CDR1 and CDR2 sequences are SGHVS and FQNEAQ. CDR3 loop: CASSLARETDTY.

This clonotype has only one observation. This chain links TRBV7-3 with TRBJ2-7, with 8 bases identical to TRBD1. Germline V gene lookup returns CDR1 SGHTA and CDR2 FQGTGA. The CDR3 totals 18 residues. V dropped 3 bases and J dropped 4; count of bases not matched to a gene: 17. The CDR3 sequence: CASSFHPGGTATQYEQYV. DNA for the CDR3: TGTGCCAGCAGCTTTCATCCAGGGGGCACAGCCACGCAGTACGAGCAGTACGTC.

The sample holds one count of this clonotype. Here the CDR3 omits its conserved ending phenylalanine or tryptophan, so a read error is the likely source. The DNA is omitted, as the CDR3 cannot be located on it reliably, and the CDR3 follows TCRdb's listing. The rearrangement uses TRBV15 and TRBJ2-6. Germline CDR1 is LNHNV and CDR2 is YYDKDF (reference sequence). The CDR3 length is 16 residues, termini included. This chain's CDR3 is CATSRGSEQETQYLAL.

Worth noting for this clonotype: Germline and junction disagree at one end, which may indicate a read error. The chain recombines TRBV7-8 with TRBJ2-1; perhaps TRBD2 as D (5 bases). The germline V gene has CDR1 SGHVS and CDR2 FQNEAQ. The CDR3 is 16 amino acids. CDR3 region: CASSLAGSGDTDDQFF. CDR3 nucleotides: TGTGCCAGCAGCTTAGCGGGAAGCGGCGATACCGATGATCAGTTCTTC.

This clonotype appeared a single time. The CDR3 DNA reads TGTGCCAGCAGCCAACCGGGCAACCGAGAGACCCAGTACCAGTACTTC. As protein: CASSQPGNRETQYQYF. This rearrangement joins TRBV7-2 to TRBJ2-5; D gene uncertain. V shed 5 bases and J shed 10 bases, with 26 bases lying between them. There are 16 residues in the CDR3. Germline V gene data show CDR1 as SGHTA and CDR2 as FQGNSA.

Notes on this clonotype: The CDR3 end shows no conserved phenylalanine or tryptophan, and so a read error is likely. The DNA is left out, because the CDR3 cannot be placed on it with certainty; the CDR3 is given as TCRdb lists it. This sequence joins TRBV7-3 and TRBJ2-3; no DNA check was done on the table's D call, TRBD1. The CDR3 contains 13 residues when both ends are counted. Germline V CDR1 and CDR2: SGHTA, FQGTGA. Here the CDR3 reads CASSNGGTAAQHL.

In the case of this clonotype: One junction end disagrees with the germline gene, perhaps due to a read error. The V and J genes are TRBV7-8 and TRBJ1-2; D is unresolved. The length of the CDR3 is 13 residues. Germline-derived CDR1 and CDR2 are SGHVS and FQNEAQ. Here the CDR3 reads CASSLALAADYTF. CDR3 DNA: TGTGCCAGCAGCCTAGCCCTTGCAGCCGATTACACCTTC. Full variable domain (remainder filled in from reference TRBV7-8 and TRBJ1-2): GAGVSQSPRYKVAKRGQDVALRCDPISGHVSLFWYQQALGQGPEFLTYFQNEAQLDKSGLPSDRFFAERPEGSVSTLKIQRTQQEDSAVYLCASSLALAADYTFGSGTRLTVV.

Note on this clonotype: An end of the junction does not agree with germline; a read error may underlie this. The V call is TRBV2, the J call TRBJ1-2; TRBD1 aligns across 8 bases. Germline-derived CDR1 and CDR2 are SNHLY and FYNNEI. The CDR3 length is 14 residues. CDR3 sequence reads: CATRDVGQGGSYAF. The CDR3 DNA is TGTGCCACCAGGGACGTTGGACAGGGAGGAAGTTACGCCTTC.

The rearrangement uses TRBV9 and TRBJ1-1, with TRBD1 as a possible D gene (6 bases). The CDR3 length is 15 residues. Trimming removed 0 bases from V and 12 bases from J, with 21 bases in between. In germline, CDR1 is SGDLS, CDR2 YYNGEE. The CDR3 DNA follows: TGTGCCAGCAGCGTAGGGGGGCCGAGCAAAGATACGCCTTTCTTT. Residues: CASSVGGPSKDTPFF.

This clonotype came up once. V and J are TRBV7-9 and TRBJ2-5, with D unresolved. The better agreement between TRBJ2-1 and the DNA end casts doubt on the J call. This CDR3 is built from 14 residues. CDR1 is SEHNR and CDR2 is FQNEAQ in the germline V gene (reference sequence). The chain's CDR3 is CASSRGGDQETQFF. The CDR3 DNA reads TGTGCCAGCAGCAGAGGCGGCGACCAAGAGACCCAGTTCTTC.

This chain uses TRBV7-3 with TRBJ2-5; either TRBD1 or TRBD2 may fit D (6 bases each). The J call is doubtful: the DNA matches TRBJ2-7 better. Germline CDR1 is SGHTA and CDR2 is FQGTGA. The length of the CDR3 is 14 residues. The DNA of the CDR3 is TGTGCCAGCAGCAGCGGAAAGGGGGGATACGAGCAGTACTTC. Its protein product is CASSSGKGGYEQYF.

The chain employs TRBV7-2 and TRBJ2-1; D is perhaps TRBD2 (6 bases). Germline lookup yields CDR1 SGHTA and CDR2 FQGNSA. V was trimmed by 3 bases and J by 13 bases, leaving 25 bases between them. The CDR3 contains 16 residues. Written as DNA, the CDR3 is TGTGCCAGCAGCTTTCCGCGGGAAGGTCCTACAATTAGCCAGTTCTTC. As protein: CASSFPREGPTISQFF.

This clonotype has a handful of counts. V is TRBV28 and J is TRBJ2-2; tentatively, D is TRBD2 (5 bases). Per the germline V gene, CDR1 is MDHEN and CDR2 is SYDVKM. Trimming took 7 bases from V and 4 from J, leaving 16 bases between them. The CDR3 consists of 15 residues. DNA of the CDR3: TGTGCCAGCAAAGTTCCGAGGGCGGGCACCGGGGAGCTGTTTTTT. Protein sequence: CASKVPRAGTGELFF.

This clonotype was seen once. J is TRBJ2-3 and V is TRBV7-2; D gene unclear. Germline CDR1 and CDR2: SGHTA and FQGNSA. CDR3 length: 14 amino acids. V was trimmed by 4 bases and J by 14 bases, leaving 22 bases between them. CDR3 amino acids: CASSWARGPNNRYF. CDR3 bases: TGTGCCAGCAGCTGGGCGCGAGGCCCCAACAATCGGTATTTT.

Comment on this clonotype: Because the CDR3 is missing its conserved closing phenylalanine or tryptophan, this is likely a read error. No DNA is shown, since the ends of the CDR3 on it are uncertain; the CDR3 is the one TCRdb lists. CDR3 residues: CASSQTGNEQLFL. This chain joins TRBV7-9 and TRBJ2-3. The CDR3 is 13 amino acids in total, end residues counted. Looked up from germline, CDR1 is SEHNR and CDR2 is FQNEAQ (reference sequence).

The gene calls are TRBV14 and TRBJ2-7, with 8 bases matching TRBD2. CDR1 is SGHDN, CDR2 FVKESK, per germline. The CDR3 runs to 15 residues. Losses at the gene ends were 4 bases for V and 4 bases for J; bases not matched to a gene: 9. CDR3 sequence: CASSLVLAGIYEQYF. The CDR3 DNA sequence: TGTGCCAGCAGCCTGGTGTTAGCGGGGATATACGAGCAGTACTTC.

V and J are TRBV14 and TRBJ2-3; D is uncertain. Germline values: CDR1 SGHDN, CDR2 FVKESK. This CDR3 has 13 amino acids. V gave up 4 bases and J gave up 2 bases, with 7 bases separating them. The CDR3 DNA reads TGTGCCAGCAGCCCTAGTTACACAGATACGCAGTATTTT. This encodes CASSPSYTDTQYF.

This clonotype was observed a single time. The final CDR3 position lacks the conserved phenylalanine or tryptophan, pointing to a likely read error. The V and J genes are TRBV7-8 and TRBJ2-3, with unresolved D. CDR1 SGHVS and CDR2 FQNEAQ come from the germline V gene. The CDR3 is 13 amino acids. Trimming took off 4 bases at V and 8 bases at J, with 13 bases between the two ends. The CDR3 DNA sequence: TGTGCCAGCAGCTATGAGCGCACCGGTACGCAGTATTCT. This gives the protein CASSYERTGTQYS.

Comments on this clonotype: The CDR3 end shows no conserved phenylalanine or tryptophan, and so a read error is likely. It is unclear where the CDR3 begins or ends on the DNA, so no DNA is shown, and the CDR3 is as TCRdb lists it. The rearrangement uses TRBV7-8 and TRBJ2-1; the table assigns TRBD1, which was not confirmed against the DNA. CDR1 is SGHVS and CDR2 is FQNEAQ in the germline V gene. The CDR3 length equals 13 residues, ends included. This CDR3 is CASSLAGGRDPQY.

The chain carries TRBV5-4 and TRBJ1-2; D gene uncertain. Trimming left V 2 bases short and J 3 bases short, with 11 bases between. The CDR3 extends over 14 amino acids. CDR1 is SGHNT and CDR2 is YYREEE in the germline V gene (reference sequence). CDR3 protein: CASSFNSAHYGYTF. The DNA of the CDR3 is TGTGCCAGCAGCTTTAATAGCGCACACTATGGCTACACCTTC.

V usage is TRBV5-5 and J usage is TRBJ2-7; D is ambiguous. Germline loops: CDR1 SGHKS, CDR2 YYEKEE (reference sequence). V was trimmed by 4 bases and J by 3 bases, leaving 20 bases between them. The CDR3 is made up of 16 amino acids. The CDR3 DNA is TGTGCCAGCAGCGGTGGCAGCCGGAGTCCCTTCTACGAGCAGTACGTC. It encodes CASSGGSRSPFYEQYV.

A note on this clonotype: A read error may produce the germline difference seen at one junction end. This chain uses TRBV7-2 with TRBJ1-6; unclear D gene. Germline V gene data show CDR1 as SGHTA and CDR2 as FQGNSA. This CDR3 comprises 14 residues. Here the CDR3 DNA reads TGTGCCAGCAGCTTGATAGACCCAGATACGCCCCTCCTTTTT. Protein: CASSLIDPDTPLLF. Full variable domain (outside the CDR3, taken from reference TRBV7-2 and TRBJ1-6): GAGVSQSPSNKVTEKGKDVELRCDPISGHTALYWYRQSLGQGLEFLIYFQGNSAPDKSGLPSDRFSAERTGGSVSTLTIQRTQQEDSAVYLCASSLIDPDTPLLFGNGTRLTVT.

On this clonotype itself: The CDR3 end shows no conserved phenylalanine or tryptophan, and so a read error is likely. Because the CDR3's place on the DNA is in doubt, the DNA is left out and the CDR3 is given as listed by TCRdb. The rearrangement joins TRBV2 to TRBJ1-1; the D call in the table, TRBD1, was not verified against the DNA. The CDR3 adds up to 15 amino acids, both ends counted. CDR1 and CDR2 from the germline V gene are SNHLY and FYNNEI. The chain's CDR3 is CASGDGVTGTQDFFL.

This chain links TRBV6-5 with TRBJ2-1; 9 bases line up with TRBD1. With V trimmed by 5 bases and J by 3 bases, 5 bases remained unmatched. The CDR3 is 15 amino acids. Germline CDR1 and CDR2: MNHEY and SVGAGI. CDR3 bases: TGTGCCAGCAGTCCCTCGGGACAGGGCTACAATGAGCAGTTCTTC. This sequence encodes CASSPSGQGYNEQFF.